The 10 T cell receptor beta chains below were found in one sample sequenced in a study of immune evolution from preneoplasia to lung adenocarcinoma (dated by TCRdb to the early 2020s). Library generation was performed with the immunoSEQ multiplex PCR assay. This immuneACCESS table, as held by TCRdb, lists in-frame sequences with V and J called but not all clones. Of the missing ones, under half trace to an unresolved V gene in checked studies; the others have no known cause. The sample table records 6,000 to 6,500 clones; approximately 73% of these occur just once. The top ten hold around a tenth of the sample. Sequenced input: FFPE lung adenocarcinoma in situ tissue. The cell subset or site label, as the study defines it: preinvasive adenocarcinoma in situ (AIS). Every receptor here comes from a donor of 70 years or more with lung adenocarcinoma.

This clone was counted between two and nine times. The V and J genes are TRBV5-5 and TRBJ2-5, with a tentative D call TRBD2 (9 bases). The CDR3 covers 16 residues. CDR1 is SGHKS and CDR2 is YYEKEE in the germline V gene (reference sequence). V was trimmed by 4 bases and J by 2 bases, leaving 18 bases between them. The CDR3: CASSQGASGAQETQYF. The CDR3 DNA is TGTGCCAGCAGCCAGGGGGCTAGCGGGGCACAAGAGACCCAGTACTTC.

The CDR3 sequence is CSVAGQGDATEAFF. CDR3 coding DNA: TGCAGCGTTGCGGGACAGGGAGATGCGACTGAAGCTTTCTTT. The gene calls are TRBV29-1 and TRBJ1-1; 9 bases map to TRBD1. The CDR3 loop spans 14 amino acids. With 4 bases clipped from V and 5 bases from J, the junction kept 8 bases outside the gene matches. Germline V gene lookup returns CDR1 SQVTM and CDR2 ANQGSEA.

The chain uses TRBV27 and TRBJ2-7; 7 bases match TRBD1. After removal of 3 bases from V and 2 bases from J, the junction contained 7 bases not matched to a gene. The length of the CDR3 is 15 residues. The germline V gene has CDR1 MNHEY and CDR2 SMNVEV (reference sequence). The CDR3 sequence: CASSLAPTGTYEQYF. The CDR3 region has the DNA TGTGCCAGCAGTTTGGCTCCGACAGGGACCTACGAGCAGTACTTC.

The chain employs TRBV6-4 and TRBJ2-3; possible D gene TRBD2, 5 bases. This CDR3 contains 15 residues. Per germline, CDR1 MRHNA and CDR2 SNTAGT. Trimming left V 4 bases short and J 1 base short, with 12 bases between. The CDR3, as DNA: TGTGCCAGCAGTGCTCTCCTCGGGGGCACAGATACGCAGTATTTT. It codes for CASSALLGGTDTQYF.

The rearrangement uses TRBV19 and TRBJ2-5, with 9 bases that match TRBD1. The junction had 3 bases not matched to a gene; V was cut back by 6 bases and J by 4 bases. This CDR3 is 13 amino acids long. CDR1 is LNHDA, CDR2 SQIVND, per germline (reference sequence). The CDR3 bases are TGTGCCAGTAGGGGACAGGGAGCAGAGACCCAGTACTTC. Amino acid sequence: CASRGQGAETQYF.

The V call is TRBV18, the J call TRBJ2-7, with 9 bases matching TRBD1. This CDR3 contains 14 residues. Per germline, CDR1 KGHSH and CDR2 LQKENI. Trimming took 6 bases from V and 3 from J; bases not matched to a gene: 6. This CDR3 is CASSQGTGYYEQYF. The DNA for the CDR3 is TGTGCCAGCTCCCAAGGGACAGGGTACTACGAGCAGTACTTC.

The sample holds one count of this clone. The rearrangement links TRBV30 to TRBJ1-2; D gene unclear. With 0 bases removed from V and 6 bases from J, the gap between germline ends came to 8 bases. The V gene's germline CDR1 is GTSNPN and CDR2 SVGIG (reference sequence). This CDR3 is built from 12 residues. In DNA, the CDR3 is TGTGCCTGGAGTGTATATCAGGATGGCTACACCTTC. It translates to CAWSVYQDGYTF.

This clone was detected only a few times. In DNA form, the CDR3 reads TGCGCCAGCAGCTTGGTATCAGGGACCGACAATGAAAAACTGTTTTTT. It is translated as CASSLVSGTDNEKLFF. This sequence joins TRBV5-1 and TRBJ1-4; weak D call: TRBD1 (5 bases). V lost 0 bases, J lost 5 bases, and 14 bases lay in between. The CDR3 is 16 residues long. Germline V gene sequence: CDR1 SGHRS, CDR2 YFSETQ.

This clone was observed a handful of times. J is TRBJ1-4 and V is TRBV6-5; D gene unclear. CDR3 size: 16 residues. Looked up from germline, CDR1 is MNHEY and CDR2 is SVGAGI. V gave up 0 bases and J gave up 8 bases, with 16 bases separating them. DNA of the CDR3: TGTGCCAGCAGTTACTCGGCCCCCCCAATGGACGAAAAACTGTTTTTT. Its translation: CASSYSAPPMDEKLFF.

This clone was counted a single time. As DNA, the CDR3 is TGTGCCAGCCGGCCGTACGGTGAAAAACTGTTTTTT. Protein product: CASRPYGEKLFF. This chain joins TRBV28 and TRBJ1-4; D is ambiguous. Trimming shortened V by 8 bases and J by 7 bases, and 11 bases separated the two germline ends. Germline CDR1 is MDHEN and CDR2 is SYDVKM. The CDR3 consists of 12 residues.